This T cell receptor (beta chain) was recorded in a study of human T cells and chemical hapten exposure. Study-level findings and limits: The number of TCRs over 1 in 1000 frequency stayed unchanged after DPC.

Single cDNA molecules in the library carried unique molecular identifiers attached during preparation. The authors' processing: Per-sample TCR counts ranged from 23,224 to 690,600, median 95,638. TCRdb analysed the RACE reads with MiXCR anew, one entry per CDR3 protein. TCRdb's processing, not the authors' own work, is the source of the V and J calls. In the table there are about 30,000 distinct CDR3 sequences, 5.5% of which are singletons. This clonotype appeared a few times. Antigen specificity is unknown. There are 13 residues in the CDR3. The germline V and J ends were trimmed by 7 bases and 7 bases, with 14 bases remaining between them. Time point given: healthy volunteer bleed at 6 weeks. Someone pulled total RNA out of unfractionated whole blood.

Source material: whole blood. This receptor was taken from a human donor in good health. Some clones in this sample may be carry-over from other donors' samples. The rearrangement uses TRBV12-3 or TRBV12-4 and TRBJ2-1; D remains unclear. The CDR3 sequence: CASTQRPLNEQFF. For the CDR3, the DNA is TGTGCCAGCACTCAAAGGCCCCTTAATGAGCAGTTCTTC.